One and the same sample provided the 14 T cell receptor beta chains below, sequenced in a study of monozygotic twins with inflammatory bowel disease. TCRdb re-called the 5' RACE reads; every CDR3 protein appears as one record, without DNA. The sample includes about 210,000 distinct CDR3 sequences. The specimen was blood. The source of these receptors is a human donor with ulcerative colitis or Crohn's disease, or a healthy co-twin of an affected twin (not recorded which).

The chain is built from TRBV12-3 or TRBV12-4 and TRBJ1-5; with no DNA, the TCRdb D assignment of TRBD1 cannot be verified. The CDR3 spans 17 residues. This chain's CDR3 is CASRLTPGSGGNQPQHF.

This chain joins TRBV29-1 and TRBJ1-1; the D gene TCRdb calls, TRBD1, cannot be checked with no DNA. This CDR3 contains 12 residues. Germline V gene data show CDR1 as SQVTM and CDR2 as ANQGSEA. The CDR3: CSVHRGSTEAFF.

The V call is TRBV29-1, the J call TRBJ1-2; TCRdb indicates TRBD1, and absent DNA this call remains unverified. The germline gives CDR1 SQVTM, CDR2 ANQGSEA. The CDR3 covers 12 residues. The CDR3 region is CSAMTGGYGYTF.

The gene calls are TRBV5-1 and TRBJ2-3; the TRBD1 assignment by TCRdb is unverifiable without DNA. There are 14 residues in the CDR3. Germline V gene data show CDR1 as SGHRS and CDR2 as YFSETQ. The CDR3 loop is CASYPGQGPDTQYF.

The V and J genes are TRBV27 and TRBJ1-2; the TRBD1 assignment by TCRdb is unverifiable without DNA. There are 13 residues in the CDR3. Germline V gene lookup returns CDR1 MNHEY and CDR2 SMNVEV (reference sequence). CDR3 sequence reads: CASSLQGSYGYTF.

The chain employs TRBV7-3 and TRBJ2-3; TCRdb names TRBD1, which stays unverified in the absence of DNA. Germline-derived CDR1 and CDR2 are SGHTA and FQGTGA. CDR3 size: 18 residues. The CDR3 here is CASSLTRTPPTGTDTQYF.

CDR3 protein: CASSFQLTGRNEQFF. This sequence joins TRBV7-2 and TRBJ2-1; TCRdb designates TRBD1, a call that cannot be tested without DNA. From germline, CDR1 is SGHTA and CDR2 FQGNSA. The CDR3 has 15 residues. Full variable domain (remainder filled in from reference TRBV7-2 and TRBJ2-1): GAGVSQSPSNKVTEKGKDVELRCDPISGHTALYWYRQSLGQGLEFLIYFQGNSAPDKSGLPSDRFSAERTGGSVSTLTIQRTQQEDSAVYLCASSFQLTGRNEQFFGPGTRLTVL.

The gene calls are TRBV20-1 and TRBJ2-1; with no DNA, the TCRdb D assignment of TRBD1 cannot be verified. CDR3 length: 13 residues. Germline CDR1 DFQATT, CDR2 SNEGSKA (reference sequence). CDR3 in amino acids: CSTEGVTYNEQFF.

The rearrangement uses TRBV5-5 and TRBJ2-3; without DNA, the TCRdb call of TRBD1 cannot be checked. Germline V gene sequence: CDR1 SGHKS, CDR2 YYEKEE (reference sequence). The CDR3 totals 15 residues. CDR3 in amino acids: CASSLEGARADTQYF.

The chain employs TRBV25-1 and TRBJ2-5; TCRdb's assignment of TRBD1 cannot be checked, as there is no DNA. CDR3 length: 11 residues. Germline values: CDR1 MGHDK, CDR2 SYGVNS. This CDR3 reads CAITGGETQYF.

The chain couples TRBV11-1 to TRBJ1-4; the TCRdb call, TRBD1, lacks DNA for checking. The CDR3 has 19 amino acids. Looked up from germline, CDR1 is SGHAT and CDR2 is FQDESV (reference sequence). The CDR3 loop is CASSAAVGLKSKGNEKLFF.

This chain uses TRBV7-2 with TRBJ1-5. Germline-derived CDR1 and CDR2 are SGHTA and FQGNSA. CDR3 length: 13 amino acids. The CDR3 reads CASSHGLNQPQHF.

The chain employs TRBV9 and TRBJ2-5; TCRdb designates TRBD2, a call that cannot be tested without DNA. Germline CDR1 reads SGDLS; CDR2 reads YYNGEE. This CDR3 has 16 amino acids. The CDR3 loop reads CASSVRPSGGSETQYF. The full variable domain, completed using reference TRBV9 and TRBJ2-5, is DSGVTQTPKHLITATGQRVTLRCSPRSGDLSVYWYQQSLDQGLQFLIQYYNGEERAKGNILERFSAQQFPDLHSELNLSSLELGDSALYFCASSVRPSGGSETQYFGPGTRLLVL.

The gene calls are TRBV18 and TRBJ2-1; TCRdb picks TRBD2, but there is no DNA to check that call. Germline V CDR1 and CDR2: KGHSH, LQKENI. The CDR3 runs 14 residues. CDR3 residues: CASSPILADNEQFF.